Below are 20 T cell receptor beta chains sequenced from a single sample in a study of T-cell memory formation after mild COVID-19. MiXCR, run by TCRdb on the 5' RACE reads, gives a single entry per CDR3 protein. This table holds about 47,000 distinct CDR3 sequences, approximately 9.6% found once. The sequenced material came from PBMCs or a T cell subset sorted from them (not recorded which). The receptors come from an adult woman who had mild COVID-19 (a few samples of this study predate the infection). Cell type and time point are not known.

J is TRBJ2-7 and V is TRBV15; 7 bases match TRBD1. V was pared by 3 bases and J by 6 bases, with 8 bases of the junction left unmatched. This CDR3 spans 14 amino acids. CDR1 is LNHNV, CDR2 YYDKDF, per germline (reference sequence). CDR3 protein: CATSSWDSGGEQYF. The DNA for the CDR3 is TGTGCCACCAGCAGTTGGGACAGCGGAGGCGAGCAGTACTTC. The variable domain in full, with the rest retrieved from reference TRBV15 and TRBJ2-7, is DAMVIQNPRYQVTQFGKPVTLSCSQTLNHNVMYWYQQKSSQAPKLLFHYYDKDFNNEADTPDNFQSRRPNTSFCFLDIRSPGLGDTAMYLCATSSWDSGGEQYFGPGTRLTVT.

This clonotype was recorded at least ten times. The chain joins TRBV2 to TRBJ2-2; TRBD2 agrees at 9 bases. The CDR3 totals 15 residues. Germline loops: CDR1 SNHLY, CDR2 FYNNEI. Trimming removed 6 bases from V and 9 bases from J; junction bases left unmatched: 11. The CDR3 sequence: CASRGSGGPSRELFF. CDR3 bases: TGTGCCAGCAGGGGAAGCGGGGGGCCCTCCCGGGAGCTGTTTTTT.

In this sample, this clonotype turned up once. The chain recombines TRBV10-3 with TRBJ1-4, with D perhaps matching TRBD1 (5 bases). Germline CDR1 is ENHRY and CDR2 is SYGVKD. Trimming cost V 8 bases and J 6 bases, with 10 bases left between them. This CDR3 spans 12 amino acids. The CDR3 loop reads CAIGTQDEKLFF. The CDR3 coding sequence is TGTGCCATCGGGACCCAGGATGAAAAACTGTTTTTT.

This clonotype was counted many times. This sequence joins TRBV20-1 and TRBJ2-3, with 9 bases fitting TRBD2. The trim removed 0 bases at V and 4 bases at J, leaving 11 bases unmatched. The CDR3 is 17 residues long. Germline V CDR1 and CDR2: DFQATT, SNEGSKA (reference sequence). The CDR3 here is CSARDPDSGRMSDTQYF. CDR3 DNA sequence: TGCAGTGCTAGAGATCCGGACAGCGGGAGGATGTCAGATACGCAGTATTTT.

This rearrangement joins TRBV6-1 to TRBJ1-1; perhaps TRBD1 as D (6 bases). Germline V gene lookup returns CDR1 MNHNS and CDR2 SASEGT. V was cut by 6 bases and J by 10 bases, with 15 bases left in between. The CDR3 has 12 amino acids. CDR3 in amino acids: CASRANRDRAFF. In DNA form, the CDR3 reads TGTGCCAGCAGAGCAAACAGGGATCGAGCTTTCTTT.

This sequence joins TRBV10-3 and TRBJ2-7, with 9 nucleotides matching TRBD1. J was trimmed by 6 bases and V by 6 bases; bases with no gene match: 12. This CDR3 has 15 residues. CDR1 and CDR2 from the germline V gene are ENHRY and SYGVKD. The CDR3: CAIRPSTGGRIEQYF. CDR3 nucleotide sequence: TGTGCCATCAGACCTTCTACAGGGGGCCGGATCGAGCAGTACTTC.

The J gene is TRBJ1-6, the V gene TRBV11-2, with TRBD1 as a possible D gene (5 bases). V dropped 8 bases and J dropped 7 bases, with 15 bases sitting between them. CDR1 is SGHAT and CDR2 is FQNNGV in the germline V gene. CDR3 length equals 14 residues. CDR3 DNA sequence: TGTGCCAGCGGCCGCCTCGGGGGGAATTCACCCCTCCACTTT. It encodes CASGRLGGNSPLHF.

This clonotype was seen repeatedly, ten times or more. The J gene is TRBJ2-4, the V gene TRBV20-1; D might be TRBD1 (5 bases). Germline V gene data show CDR1 as DFQATT and CDR2 as SNEGSKA (reference sequence). This CDR3 comprises 19 residues. V gave up 2 bases and J gave up 2 bases, with 25 bases separating them. CDR3 region: CSARSNLDRLLLTKNIQYF. Written as DNA, the CDR3 is TGCAGTGCTAGATCGAATTTAGACAGACTCTTACTGACCAAAAACATTCAGTACTTC.

This clonotype has a count of ten or more. V usage is TRBV9 and J usage is TRBJ2-3; a weak D match, TRBD1 (5 bases). The V and J ends lost 1 base and 1 base respectively, with 7 bases between them. Per germline, CDR1 SGDLS and CDR2 YYNGEE. This CDR3 has 14 amino acids. The DNA of the CDR3 is TGTGCCAGCAGCGTAATGACAGGCACAGATACGCAGTATTTT. Translated, it gives CASSVMTGTDTQYF.

This clonotype was seen repeatedly, ten times or more. The chain uses TRBV4-2 and TRBJ2-3, with D unclear. Trimming removed 1 base at V and 6 bases at J, with 5 bases between. The germline gives CDR1 LGHNA, CDR2 YNFKEQ. The CDR3 is made up of 12 amino acids. The CDR3 DNA follows: TGTGCCAGCAGCCAAGTCGGGGATACGCAGTATTTT. Residues: CASSQVGDTQYF.

The gene calls are TRBV4-2 and TRBJ1-5, with 7 bases lining up with TRBD1. After removal of 0 bases from V and 0 bases from J, the junction contained 8 bases not matched to a gene. CDR1 and CDR2 from the germline V gene are LGHNA and YNFKEQ. The CDR3 has 18 amino acids. CDR3 coding DNA: TGTGCCAGCAGCCAAGACTACCAGGGGGTCTATAGCAATCAGCCCCAGCATTTT. Amino acid sequence: CASSQDYQGVYSNQPQHF.

This clonotype was seen a few times. The rearrangement links TRBV12-3 or TRBV12-4 to TRBJ2-3; 14 bases line up with TRBD2. Trimming cost V 3 bases and J 3 bases; bases outside gene matches: 5. This CDR3 has 17 residues. The CDR3 coding sequence is TGTGCCAGCAGTTTTATGACTAGCGGGGGGGGAACAGATACGCAGTATTTT. It is translated as CASSFMTSGGGTDTQYF.

This clonotype was seen a handful of times. This chain joins TRBV6-1 and TRBJ2-2; a weak D match, TRBD2 (5 bases). CDR1 and CDR2 from the germline V gene are MNHNS and SASEGT. This CDR3 has 16 residues. V was cut by 0 bases and J by 5 bases, with 13 bases left in between. CDR3 residues: CASSEAGGFETGELFF. Written as DNA, the CDR3 is TGTGCCAGCAGTGAAGCTGGAGGATTCGAGACCGGGGAGCTGTTTTTT.

This clonotype came up a few times. The CDR3, as DNA: TGTGCCAGCAGCCAACAAGGGAGGTCGGTGAACACTGAAGCTTTCTTT. Translation: CASSQQGRSVNTEAFF. This sequence joins TRBV14 and TRBJ1-1; D gene ambiguous. The V gene lost 2 bases and the J gene lost 0 bases, with 13 bases spanning the gap. Per germline, CDR1 SGHDN and CDR2 FVKESK. The CDR3 is 16 residues long.

V is TRBV5-6 and J is TRBJ1-1; D uncertain. CDR1 is SGHDT and CDR2 is YYEEEE in the germline V gene. The ends were cut back, 3 bases at V and 7 bases at J, with 13 bases in the middle. The CDR3 covers 13 residues. CDR3 bases: TGTGCCAGCAGCTCCGCCGGGCGGATTGAAGCTTTCTTT. Translated, it gives CASSSAGRIEAFF.

V gene TRBV20-1 combines with J gene TRBJ2-3; D not certain. This CDR3 has 14 amino acids. Germline lookup yields CDR1 DFQATT and CDR2 SNEGSKA (reference sequence). V gave up 1 base and J gave up 2 bases, with 10 bases separating them. The CDR3 DNA follows: TGCAGTGCTAGAGCCGGGTTGTCCACAGATACGCAGTATTTT. Its protein product is CSARAGLSTDTQYF.

The sample holds many counts of this clonotype. For the CDR3, the DNA is TGTGCCAGCAGCTTGGGGGCTAGCGGGGCCCGAGAGACCCAGTACTTC. Amino acid sequence: CASSLGASGARETQYF. This chain links TRBV5-6 with TRBJ2-5; TRBD2 aligns across 9 bases. The junction had 7 bases not matched to a gene; V was cut back by 0 bases and J by 4 bases. The CDR3 length is 16 residues. CDR1 is SGHDT and CDR2 is YYEEEE in the germline V gene.

A few counts support this clonotype. This chain links TRBV6-5 with TRBJ2-5, with 8 bases identical to TRBD2. Trimming removed 2 bases from V and 3 bases from J; junction bases left unmatched: 8. CDR1 MNHEY and CDR2 SVGAGI come from the germline V gene. CDR3 length: 16 residues. The CDR3 region is CASSYLSGKIKETQYF. The CDR3 bases are TGTGCCAGCAGTTACCTTAGCGGGAAGATTAAAGAGACCCAGTACTTC.

By its share, this clonotype is medium-sized. The chain links TRBV9 to TRBJ2-2, with D hard to call. This CDR3 comprises 14 residues. From germline, CDR1 is SGDLS and CDR2 YYNGEE. V was clipped by 4 bases and J by 0 bases, with 7 bases between them. In DNA form, the CDR3 reads TGTGCCAGCAGCCGCGCGCCGAACACCGGGGAGCTGTTTTTT. Translating it yields CASSRAPNTGELFF.

This chain uses TRBV15 with TRBJ1-5; D not certain. The V and J ends lost 9 bases and 7 bases respectively, with 16 bases between them. Looked up from germline, CDR1 is LNHNV and CDR2 is YYDKDF (reference sequence). The CDR3 length is 13 residues. The CDR3 coding sequence is TGTGCCACTGGGTGGGGTGAGAGGCAGCCCCAGCATTTT. It codes for CATGWGERQPQHF.